This T cell receptor (beta chain) was captured by sequencing in a study of blood T cell repertoires in COVID-19 (TCRdb year 2020). In terms of the full investigation: Samples from collaborators originated in the United States, Italy and Spain and spanned both the acute and convalescent phases of COVID-19. Where HLA class I and class II types were available, the types were taken from metadata supplied by the sample provider, not from assay-based typing. A freely available public database, intended as a resource for researchers studying the immune response to SARS-CoV-2, is where the repertoires were released. The sample metadata nearly always contained a de-identified subject ID, COVID-19 status, age in years and sex. The prospective study material was composed of cDNA or gDNA derived from T cells, B-cell-depleted T cells, or PBMCs. Subjects who had been exposed to COVID-19, were actively infected with it, or had recovered from it provided the deeply sampled blood TCRbeta repertoires that made up the dataset. The samples were drawn from the first 160 participants of the ongoing ImmuneRACE study and from 950 to 1,500 subjects provided by 6 global collaborators.

TCRbeta CDR3 regions were amplified from genomic DNA using the immunoSEQ Assay, a bias-controlled multiplex PCR. The authors' pipeline ran thus. Nucleated cell counts per sample were estimated from amplification of reference gene primers within the assay. Sequence reads were collapsed and filtered to measure the absolute abundance of every unique TCRbeta CDR3 rearrangement. For each sample, productive Simpson clonality was calculated as the square root of Simpson's diversity index over productive rearrangements. TCRdb provides this immuneACCESS table in a form limited to in-frame rearrangements. Some clones are lacking; in checked studies, under half of them reflect an unresolved V gene, and why the rest are absent is not known. V, J and clone size are those of that table, while D and trimming were read from the DNA. In this sample the table shows about 140,000 clones, about 85% of which occur a single time. The ten largest clonotypes hold about 1.6% of the sample.

Notes on this clone: The antigen this receptor binds is unknown. Qualities for individual bases were not recorded, and no much larger clone is one base off.

The paper's findings and limits, for the study overall: The quantity of clinical and demographic metadata differed by source and by participant and was supplied without curation.

The collaborating institutions used their own protocols to collect whole blood in K2EDTA tubes. For TCRbeta analysis, collaborators shipped samples in one of three forms: frozen whole blood, isolated PBMCs, or DNA extracted from either of those sample types. The CDR3 runs 15 residues from the cysteine to the phenylalanine. Only CDR3 DNA remains: 45 bases, in frame from the first base. The germline V gene (reference sequence) sets CDR1 to LGHDT and CDR2 to YNNKEL. V was cut back by 3 bases and J by 0 bases, leaving a gap of 11 bases between them. The sequencing sample was made of peripheral blood. In this chain, TRBV3-1 (or the pseudogene TRBV3-2) is recombined with TRBJ1-2; the D gene is perhaps TRBD1, from 5 matching bases. This sequence was found in a human donor in a cohort sampled during active COVID-19. The nucleotide sequence reads TGTGCCAGCAGCCAGGCCACAGGATCTAACTATGGCTACACCTTC. This yields the protein CASSQATGSNYGYTF.